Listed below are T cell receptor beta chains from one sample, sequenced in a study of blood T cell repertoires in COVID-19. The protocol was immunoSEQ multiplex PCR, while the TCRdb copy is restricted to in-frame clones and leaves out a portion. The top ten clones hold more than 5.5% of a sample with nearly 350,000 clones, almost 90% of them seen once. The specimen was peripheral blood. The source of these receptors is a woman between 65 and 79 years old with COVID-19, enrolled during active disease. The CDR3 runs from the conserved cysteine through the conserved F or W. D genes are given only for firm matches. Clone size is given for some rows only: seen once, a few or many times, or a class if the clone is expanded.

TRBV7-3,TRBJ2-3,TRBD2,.,CASSLSGGLSTDTQYF,TGTGCCAGCAGCTTAAGCGGGGGGCTCAGCACAGATACGCAGTATTTT
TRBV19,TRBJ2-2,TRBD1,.,CASSKGQTGELFF,TGTGCCAGTAGTAAGGGACAGACCGGGGAGCTGTTTTTT
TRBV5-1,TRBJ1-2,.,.,CASSLDRASEGYTF,TGCGCCAGCAGCTTGGACAGGGCCAGCGAGGGCTACACCTTC
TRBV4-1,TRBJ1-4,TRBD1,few,CASSQDSRGRVTNEKLFF,TGCGCCAGCAGCCAAGATAGCAGGGGGCGCGTAACTAATGAAAAACTGTTTTTT
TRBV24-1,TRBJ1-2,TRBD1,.,CATSDYTGEGGYGYTF,TGTGCCACCAGTGATTATACAGGGGAAGGTGGCTATGGCTACACCTTC
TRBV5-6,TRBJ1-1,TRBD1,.,CASSLGQGGTEAFF,TGTGCCAGCAGTTTGGGACAGGGGGGCACTGAAGCTTTCTTT
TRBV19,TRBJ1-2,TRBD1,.,CASSTPPRTGYGYTF,TGTGCCAGTAGCACGCCTCCGAGGACAGGGTATGGCTACACCTTC
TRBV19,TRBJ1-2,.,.,CASTRGSNYGYTF,TGTGCCAGTACTAGGGGGTCTAACTATGGCTACACCTTC
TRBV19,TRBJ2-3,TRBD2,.,CASSIKGGGPTDTQYF,TGTGCCAGTAGTATTAAGGGCGGGGGGCCCACAGATACGCAGTATTTT
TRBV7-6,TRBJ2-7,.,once,CASSIGTASTEQYF,TGTGCCAGCAGCATAGGGACTGCCTCTACAGAGCAGTACTTC
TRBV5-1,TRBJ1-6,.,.,CASSLAGRGSPLHF,TGCGCCAGCAGCTTGGCCGGCAGGGGATCACCCCTCCACTTT
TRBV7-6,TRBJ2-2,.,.,CASSFITGVTGELFF,TGTGCCAGCAGCTTTATAACGGGGGTCACCGGGGAGCTGTTTTTT
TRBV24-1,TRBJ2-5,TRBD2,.,CATSDLGSGGRETQYF,TGTGCCACCAGTGATTTAGGTAGCGGGGGGAGAGAGACCCAGTACTTC
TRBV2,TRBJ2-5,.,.,CASSPENRKTQYF,TGTGCCAGCAGTCCTGAAAACAGGAAGACCCAGTACTTC
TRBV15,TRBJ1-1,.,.,CATSRKGKTEAFF,TGTGCCACCAGCAGGAAGGGGAAGACAGAAGCTTTCTTT
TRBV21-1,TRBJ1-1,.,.,CASSKGDRVSDGTEAFF,TGTGCCAGCAGCAAAGGGGACAGGGTATCTGATGGCACTGAAGCTTTCTTT
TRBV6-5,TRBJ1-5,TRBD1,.,CASWGGTGGSQPQHF,TGTGCCAGCTGGGGGGGGACAGGGGGCAGTCAGCCCCAGCATTTT
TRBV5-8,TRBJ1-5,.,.,CASSSDSYNQPQHF,TGTGCCAGCAGTTCCGACAGTTACAATCAGCCCCAGCATTTT
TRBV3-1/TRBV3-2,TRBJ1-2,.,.,CASSVTSNYGYTF,TGTGCCAGCAGCGTGACATCTAACTATGGCTACACCTTC
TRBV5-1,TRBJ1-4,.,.,CASSLMPGEGEKLFF,TGCGCCAGCAGCCTAATGCCCGGGGAAGGCGAAAAACTGTTTTTT
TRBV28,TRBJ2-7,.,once,CASSLFIGVGEQYF,TGTGCCAGCAGTTTATTCATAGGGGTGGGGGAGCAGTACTTC
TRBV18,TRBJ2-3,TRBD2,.,CASSPSAGAKGTQYF,TGTGCCAGCTCACCTTCGGCGGGAGCTAAGGGTACGCAGTATTTT
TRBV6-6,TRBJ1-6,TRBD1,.,CASSRDREYSPLHF,TGTGCCAGCAGCCGGGACAGGGAATATTCACCCCTCCACTTT
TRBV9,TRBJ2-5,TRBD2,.,CASSVGTSGGTQETQYF,TGTGCCAGCAGCGTTGGAACTAGCGGGGGGACCCAAGAGACCCAGTACTTC
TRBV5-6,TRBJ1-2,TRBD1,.,CASSFLTGGSQGYTF,TGTGCCAGCAGCTTCTTGACAGGGGGCTCGCAGGGCTACACCTTC
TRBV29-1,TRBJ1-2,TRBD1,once,CSAIQGANGYTF,TGCAGCGCTATACAGGGGGCTAATGGCTACACCTTC
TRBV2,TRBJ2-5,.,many,CASSGEKTQYF,TGTGCCAGCAGTGGAGAGAAGACCCAGTACTTC
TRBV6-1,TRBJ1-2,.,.,CASSESPGVYGYTF,TGTGCCAGCAGTGAATCGCCAGGGGTCTATGGCTACACCTTC
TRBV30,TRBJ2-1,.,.,CAWGRGSSYNEQFF,TGTGCCTGGGGCAGGGGTAGCTCCTACAATGAGCAGTTCTTC
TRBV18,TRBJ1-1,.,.,CASSPRREGDTEAFF,TGTGCCAGCTCACCACGGAGGGAAGGGGACACTGAAGCTTTCTTT
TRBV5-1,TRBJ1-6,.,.,CASKVSQDSPLHF,TGCGCCAGCAAGGTTTCGCAGGATTCACCCCTCCACTTT
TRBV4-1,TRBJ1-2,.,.,CASSQVPRGGYTF,TGCGCCAGCAGCCAAGTACCGAGGGGGGGCTACACCTTC
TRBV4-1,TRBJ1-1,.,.,CASSQDPGSGNTEAFF,TGCGCCAGCAGCCAAGATCCAGGTAGTGGGAACACTGAAGCTTTCTTT
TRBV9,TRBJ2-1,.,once,CASSSPHNEQFF,TGTGCCAGCAGCAGCCCCCACAATGAGCAGTTCTTC
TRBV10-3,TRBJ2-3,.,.,CAISESQRLTDTQYF,TGTGCCATCAGTGAGTCCCAGAGACTGACAGATACGCAGTATTTT
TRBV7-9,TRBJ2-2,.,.,CASSLPGGKNTGELFF,TGTGCCAGCAGCTTGCCGGGGGGCAAGAACACCGGGGAGCTGTTTTTT
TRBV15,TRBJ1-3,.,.,CATSRERNSGNTIYF,TGTGCCACCAGCAGAGAGAGGAACTCTGGAAACACCATATATTTT
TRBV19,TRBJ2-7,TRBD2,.,CASSIVLAGGGEQYF,TGTGCCAGTAGTATTGTACTAGCGGGGGGCGGCGAGCAGTACTTC
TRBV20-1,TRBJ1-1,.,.,CSARFFTEAFF,TGCAGTGCTAGGTTCTTCACTGAAGCTTTCTTT
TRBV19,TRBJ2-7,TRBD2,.,CASSEGGKSSYEQYF,TGTGCCAGTAGTGAGGGAGGGAAGAGCTCCTACGAGCAGTACTTC
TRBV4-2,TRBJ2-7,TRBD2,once,CASSQDVTSGSYEQYF,TGTGCCAGCAGCCAAGATGTGACTAGCGGATCCTACGAGCAGTACTTC
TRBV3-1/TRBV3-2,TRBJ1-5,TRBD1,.,CASSLTTGNQPQHF,TGTGCCAGCAGCCTAACGACAGGGAATCAGCCCCAGCATTTT
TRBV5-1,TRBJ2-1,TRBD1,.,CASSLFTGDEQFF,TGCGCCAGCAGCTTATTTACAGGGGATGAGCAGTTCTTC
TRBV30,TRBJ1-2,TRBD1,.,CAWSGTGYGYTF,TGTGCCTGGAGTGGGACAGGGTACGGCTACACCTTC
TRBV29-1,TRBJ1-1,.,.,CSVAGLNTEAFF,TGCAGCGTTGCAGGGCTTAACACTGAAGCTTTCTTT
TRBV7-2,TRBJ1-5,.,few,CASSLVGAGGNQPQHF,TGTGCCAGCAGCTTAGTTGGGGCAGGCGGCAATCAGCCCCAGCATTTT
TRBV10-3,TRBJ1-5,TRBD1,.,CATSTGVGNQPQHF,TGTGCCACCTCTACAGGGGTAGGCAATCAGCCCCAGCATTTT
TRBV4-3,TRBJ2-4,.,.,CASSQDSARGGNLVRAKNIQYF,TGCGCCAGCAGCCAAGATAGTGCTAGGGGGGGGAATCTTGTGCGTGCCAAAAACATTCAGTACTTC
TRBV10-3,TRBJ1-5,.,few,CAIAPLGRAGRRVDSNQPQHF,TGTGCCATCGCGCCTTTAGGTCGTGCGGGACGGAGAGTTGATAGCAATCAGCCCCAGCATTTT
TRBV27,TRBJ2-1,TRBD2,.,CASRISGGHNEQFF,TGTGCCAGCAGGATTAGCGGGGGCCACAATGAGCAGTTCTTC
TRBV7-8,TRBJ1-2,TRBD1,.,CASSTRTGGGGYTF,TGTGCCAGCAGCACAAGGACAGGGGGCGGTGGCTACACCTTC
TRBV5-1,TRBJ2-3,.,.,CASSPGLLLSDTQYF,TGCGCCAGCAGCCCGGGACTCCTTTTATCAGATACGCAGTATTTT